These T cell receptor beta chains were read from a single sample in a study of blood T cell repertoires in COVID-19. The assay was immunoSEQ multiplex PCR, and TCRdb's table has in-frame clones only and misses some. Among roughly 130,000 clones listed, about 86% were seen once. The sample comprised peripheral blood. The source is an elderly woman with acute or convalescent COVID-19. Each CDR3 is given with its conserved first and last residue. The D gene is left open where the match is weak. Not every row has a clone size; where given, it reads once, few, many or a size class.

TRBJ1-3	TRBV19	-	TRBD1	CASRGTGGNTIYF	TGTGCCAGTAGGGGGACAGGTGGAAACACCATATATTTT
TRBJ1-1	TRBV3-1/TRBV3-2	once	TRBD1	CASSPRDRKNTEAFF	TGTGCCAGCAGCCCCCGGGACAGAAAAAACACTGAAGCTTTCTTT
TRBJ1-1	TRBV18	once	-	CASSPTGLNTEAFF	TGTGCCAGCTCACCGACAGGTCTGAACACTGAAGCTTTCTTT
TRBJ1-2	TRBV11-2	-	TRBD1	CASSPGTGGSGYTF	TGTGCCAGCAGCCCCGGGACAGGGGGCTCTGGCTACACCTTC
TRBJ1-1	TRBV18	-	-	CASSPPSRGADTEAFF	TGTGCCAGCTCACCACCGAGTCGGGGGGCGGACACTGAAGCTTTCTTT
TRBJ2-1	TRBV29-1	-	TRBD2	CSVGLAGASNEQFF	TGCAGCGTGGGACTAGCGGGGGCTTCCAATGAGCAGTTCTTC
TRBJ2-7	TRBV7-9	few	-	CASNPPGSYEQYF	TGTGCCAGCAATCCTCCGGGCTCCTACGAGCAGTACTTC
TRBJ2-7	TRBV7-2	-	TRBD1	CASSFSRQGYGEQYF	TGTGCCAGCAGCTTCTCTAGACAGGGATACGGCGAGCAGTACTTC
TRBJ1-4	TRBV9	-	-	CASSPQGVKLFF	TGTGCCAGCAGCCCACAGGGAGTAAAACTGTTTTTT
TRBJ2-7	TRBV5-3	-	TRBD1	CARRGTGWIEQYF	TGTGCCAGAAGAGGGACAGGGTGGATCGAGCAGTACTTC
TRBJ1-2	TRBV18	-	TRBD1	CASEPGQSLSGYTF	TGTGCCAGCGAACCGGGACAGTCTCTTTCTGGCTACACCTTC
TRBJ2-1	TRBV9	-	TRBD2	CASSAGLAGREGEQFF	TGTGCCAGCAGCGCGGGACTAGCGGGGAGGGAGGGTGAGCAGTTCTTC
TRBJ1-1	TRBV27	-	-	CASSSPWTENTEAFF	TGTGCCAGCAGTAGTCCCTGGACAGAGAACACTGAAGCTTTCTTT
TRBJ1-2	TRBV6-5	-	TRBD1	CASRTGDYGYTF	TGTGCCAGTAGGACAGGGGACTATGGCTACACCTTC
TRBJ2-3	TRBV7-2	once	TRBD1	CASSARVQGVRDTQYF	TGTGCCAGCAGCGCAAGGGTTCAGGGGGTCCGAGATACGCAGTATTTT
TRBJ1-1	TRBV13	-	-	CASSERGGLGNTEAFF	TGTGCCAGCAGCGAAAGGGGGGGTCTTGGGAACACTGAAGCTTTCTTT
TRBJ1-5	TRBV4-1	-	TRBD1	CASSQPGQGYQPQHF	TGCGCCAGCAGCCAACCGGGACAGGGGTATCAGCCCCAGCATTTT
TRBJ2-1	TRBV5-1	-	-	CASSLSGRSYNEQFF	TGCGCCAGCAGCTTGTCGGGGAGGTCCTACAATGAGCAGTTCTTC
TRBJ1-6	TRBV6-5	-	-	CASIDPTGNSPLHF	TGTGCCAGCATAGATCCCACCGGGAATTCACCCCTCCACTTT
TRBJ1-6	TRBV21-1	-	-	CASSKVAGGGPILNYNSPLHF	TGTGCCAGCAGCAAAGTAGCGGGGGGGGGTCCCATCCTTAACTATAATTCACCCCTCCACTTT
TRBJ2-2	TRBV29-1	-	-	CSVEPSSGTPGSGELFF	TGCAGCGTTGAACCCTCATCCGGGACACCGGGGAGCGGGGAGCTGTTTTTT
TRBJ1-1	TRBV5-4	-	TRBD1	CASSRTGYTEAFF	TGTGCCAGCAGCCGGACAGGGTACACTGAAGCTTTCTTT
TRBJ1-4	TRBV19	-	-	CASSIGGKLFF	TGTGCCAGTAGTATCGGCGGAAAACTGTTTTTT
TRBJ1-2	TRBV6-5	-	TRBD1	CASSKTGVGYTF	TGTGCCAGCAGCAAGACAGGGGTTGGCTACACCTTC
TRBJ2-2	TRBV10-3	-	TRBD1	CAIRRGPDTGELFF	TGTGCCATCAGAAGGGGGCCCGACACCGGGGAGCTGTTTTTT
TRBJ2-7	TRBV6-1	-	TRBD1	CASSELGGPYEQYF	TGTGCCAGCAGTGAACTAGGGGGCCCCTACGAGCAGTACTTC
TRBJ1-2	TRBV24-1	-	TRBD1	CATSDLGQGGGYTF	TGTGCCACCAGTGATTTGGGACAGGGAGGCGGCTACACCTTC
TRBJ2-5	TRBV7-8	-	TRBD2	CASSFRLAGGPQETQYF	TGTGCCAGCAGCTTCCGACTAGCGGGGGGGCCCCAAGAGACCCAGTACTTC
TRBJ1-5	TRBV27	few	TRBD1	CASGTGGNQPQHF	TGTGCCAGCGGAACAGGGGGCAATCAGCCCCAGCATTTT
TRBJ2-3	TRBV2	few	TRBD2	CASNGGSGLRDSTDTQYF	TGTGCCAGCAACGGGGGGTCGGGACTCAGGGACAGCACAGATACGCAGTATTTT
TRBJ2-3	TRBV5-1	-	-	CASRDSADTQYF	TGCGCCTCCAGGGATTCCGCAGATACGCAGTATTTT
TRBJ1-2	TRBV10-2	-	-	CASSTENYGYTF	TGCGCCAGCAGTACGGAGAACTATGGCTACACCTTC
TRBJ1-1	TRBV3-1/TRBV3-2	-	-	CASSQGAAEEGTEAFF	TGTGCCAGCAGCCAAGGGGCTGCAGAAGAAGGCACTGAAGCTTTCTTT
TRBJ1-5	TRBV5-4	-	TRBD1	CASSLAGTGGNQPQHF	TGTGCCAGCAGCTTGGCCGGGACAGGAGGGAATCAGCCCCAGCATTTT
TRBJ1-2	TRBV9	few	TRBD1	CASHPGTGYGYTF	TGTGCCAGCCACCCCGGGACAGGCTATGGCTACACCTTC
TRBJ1-4	TRBV6-1	-	-	CASSAGLGGPATNEKLFF	TGTGCCAGCAGTGCGGGCCTTGGGGGCCCGGCAACTAATGAAAAACTGTTTTTT
TRBJ2-3	TRBV5-6	once	-	CASSLRPGWGDTQYF	TGTGCCAGCAGCTTGCGCCCAGGGTGGGGAGATACGCAGTATTTT
TRBJ2-1	TRBV10-3	-	TRBD1	CAISEKVTGGNEQFF	TGTGCCATCAGTGAGAAGGTGACAGGGGGCAATGAGCAGTTCTTC
TRBJ1-1	TRBV18	few	-	CASSPSGLSQAFF	TGTGCCAGCTCACCAAGCGGGTTATCTCAAGCTTTCTTT
TRBJ1-1	TRBV21-1	-	-	CASTYPGQGNTEAFF	TGTGCCAGCACCTACCCCGGACAGGGGAACACTGAAGCTTTCTTT
TRBJ1-2	TRBV7-2	few	-	CASSPNGTPTRGYGYTF	TGTGCCAGCAGCCCTAATGGGACACCTACCCGAGGCTATGGCTACACCTTC
TRBJ1-4	TRBV5-1	-	TRBD1	CASSLDRGHEKLFF	TGCGCCAGCAGCCTCGACAGGGGGCATGAAAAACTGTTTTTT
TRBJ2-1	TRBV2	-	TRBD2	CASRRTSGGAYNEQFF	TGTGCCAGCAGAAGGACTAGCGGGGGGGCATACAATGAGCAGTTCTTC
TRBJ1-5	TRBV27	-	TRBD1	CASSGGQGAQPQHF	TGTGCCAGCAGTGGGGGACAGGGGGCCCAGCCCCAGCATTTT
TRBJ2-5	TRBV28	-	-	CASSPPLQYQETQYF	TGTGCCAGCAGTCCCCCATTACAGTACCAAGAGACCCAGTACTTC
TRBJ2-1	TRBV19	-	TRBD2	CASSTTSRPGRSKEQFF	TGTGCCAGTAGTACTACTTCCCGCCCCGGGAGGAGTAAAGAGCAGTTCTTC
TRBJ1-4	TRBV5-6	-	-	CASSYQGSEKLFF	TGTGCCAGCAGCTACCAGGGATCTGAAAAACTGTTTTTT
TRBJ1-1	TRBV3-1/TRBV3-2	-	-	CASSPDSNTEAFF	TGTGCCAGCAGCCCAGACTCGAACACTGAAGCTTTCTTT
TRBJ2-7	TRBV5-1	-	-	CASSLTGGASYEQYF	TGCGCCAGCAGCCTGACAGGAGGCGCATCCTACGAGCAGTACTTC
TRBJ2-3	TRBV27	-	TRBD2	CASSSQRGGTRRTDTQYF	TGTGCCAGCAGTTCCCAGCGGGGGGGGACCCGGAGGACAGATACGCAGTATTTT
TRBJ1-6	TRBV27	-	TRBD1	CASSPVLTGARSYNSPLHF	TGTGCCAGCAGTCCCGTTCTCACAGGGGCCCGCTCCTATAATTCACCCCTCCACTTT
TRBJ1-1	TRBV19	-	-	CASSPIPGGENTEAFF	TGTGCCAGTAGCCCAATCCCGGGGGGAGAGAACACTGAAGCTTTCTTT